This T cell receptor (beta chain) emerged from a study of T cell repertoires in cytomegalovirus infection. Turning to the study itself: It was the public TCR beta signatures that indicated both CMV infection and matching HLA type.

The length of the CDR3 is 14 residues. Germline V gene lookup returns CDR1 ENHRY and CDR2 SYGVKD. A single record per CDR3 protein comes from TCRdb applying MiXCR to the reads. Of about 260,000 distinct CDR3 sequences listed, approximately 15% are singletons. Study-level findings and limits: Identification of carriers of CMV plus the relevant HLA was performed using cumulative public TCR beta family frequency.

This clonotype occurred many times. Its antigen is not identified. Compared with germline, one end of the junction differs, possibly owing to a read error. V usage is TRBV10-3 and J usage is TRBJ2-2; TRBD1 aligns across 9 bases. This clonotype originated in a human donor in good health (CMV status not recorded). Some clones in this sample may be carry-over from other donors' samples. Sequenced input: PBMCs. CDR3 sequence reads: CAISGTGNSGELFF. The CDR3 DNA reads TGTGCCATCAGCGGGACAGGGAACTCCGGGGAGCTGTTTTTT.